These T cell receptor beta chains were read from a single sample in a study of CDR3 diversity in severe acne. TCRdb called the PCR reads again in MiXCR, with one record for every CDR3 protein. The sample records roughly 81,000 distinct CDR3 sequences, 48% being singletons. The sequencing input was blood. The receptor source for this set is a male donor in good health, serving as a control. Both conserved end residues are part of each CDR3. The D gene is left open where the match is weak. Not all rows give a size; the values are once, few, many and, for expanded clones, a class.

j_call: TRBJ1-2; clone_size: many; v_call: TRBV6-2/TRBV6-3; d_call: TRBD1; cdr3_nt: TGTGCCAGCAGTTTCTCCGAGATGGGACAGAATCTTTCTGGGGGCTACACCTTC; cdr3_aa: CASSFSEMGQNLSGGYTF
j_call: TRBJ1-1; clone_size: NA; v_call: TRBV7-6; d_call: NA; cdr3_nt: TGTGCCAGCAGCCCCCTACGTTTGAACACTGAAGCTCTCTTT; cdr3_aa: CASSPLRLNTEALF
j_call: TRBJ1-1; clone_size: NA; v_call: TRBV19; d_call: NA; cdr3_nt: TGTGCCAGTACCCCCTGGGCAGCGGGGAACACTGAAGCTTTCTTT; cdr3_aa: CASTPWAAGNTEAFF
j_call: TRBJ1-2; clone_size: few; v_call: TRBV7-9; d_call: NA; cdr3_nt: TGTGCCAGCAGTTTCTCGGGGGGGTCGGGTGACACCTTC; cdr3_aa: CASSFSGGSGDTF
j_call: TRBJ1-5; clone_size: NA; v_call: TRBV24-1; d_call: NA; cdr3_nt: TGTGCCACCAGTGAGGGGGACCGAAATAGCAATCAGCCCCAGCATTTT; cdr3_aa: CATSEGDRNSNQPQHF
j_call: TRBJ2-3; clone_size: many; v_call: TRBV4-2; d_call: TRBD2; cdr3_nt: TGTGCCAGCAGCCAGGAAGCGGGGGGGCTACGGGATACGCAGTATTTT; cdr3_aa: CASSQEAGGLRDTQYF
j_call: TRBJ2-7; clone_size: NA; v_call: TRBV7-4; d_call: TRBD1; cdr3_nt: TGTGCCAGCAGCTTAGTTAAGGGACAGGGGTCCTACGAGCAGTACTTC; cdr3_aa: CASSLVKGQGSYEQYF
j_call: TRBJ1-3; clone_size: NA; v_call: TRBV9; d_call: NA; cdr3_nt: TGTGCCAGCAGCGCCACCCCCCCCCCCCCCCTATATTTT; cdr3_aa: CASSATPPPPLYF
j_call: TRBJ1-1; clone_size: NA; v_call: TRBV5-1; d_call: TRBD1; cdr3_nt: TGCGCCAGCAGCTTGGACGGACAGGGGAACACTGAAGCTTTCTTT; cdr3_aa: CASSLDGQGNTEAFF
j_call: TRBJ1-1; clone_size: few; v_call: TRBV7-8; d_call: NA; cdr3_nt: TGTGCCAGCGGCCGGGTTATGAACACTGAAGCTTTCTTT; cdr3_aa: CASGRVMNTEAFF
j_call: TRBJ2-7; clone_size: few; v_call: TRBV27; d_call: NA; cdr3_nt: TGTGCCAGTGGACATATTTCCTACGAGCAGTACTTC; cdr3_aa: CASGHISYEQYF
j_call: TRBJ1-1; clone_size: medium-sized; v_call: TRBV7-9; d_call: NA; cdr3_nt: TGTGCCAGCAGACTACTGGACGCGAACACTGAAGCTTTCTTT; cdr3_aa: CASRLLDANTEAFF
j_call: TRBJ2-7; clone_size: NA; v_call: TRBV6-2/TRBV6-3; d_call: TRBD1; cdr3_nt: TGTGCCAGCTCACAAGGGTGGGACAGTACCTACGAGCAGTACTTC; cdr3_aa: CASSQGWDSTYEQYF
j_call: TRBJ1-4; clone_size: NA; v_call: TRBV24-1; d_call: NA; cdr3_nt: TGTGCCACCAGTGGGGACGGAGGGGATGAAAAACTGTTTTTT; cdr3_aa: CATSGDGGDEKLFF
j_call: TRBJ2-7; clone_size: NA; v_call: TRBV20-1; d_call: TRBD2; cdr3_nt: TGCAGTGCTATAGGCGGGGGTTCCTACGAGCAGTACTTC; cdr3_aa: CSAIGGGSYEQYF
j_call: TRBJ2-1; clone_size: medium-sized; v_call: TRBV9; d_call: NA; cdr3_nt: TGTGCCAGCAGCGGCAATGAGCAGTTCTTC; cdr3_aa: CASSGNEQFF
j_call: TRBJ1-1; clone_size: NA; v_call: TRBV29-1; d_call: NA; cdr3_nt: TGCAGCGTCGGACCCACAGGACCCAACACTGAAGCTTTCTTT; cdr3_aa: CSVGPTGPNTEAFF
j_call: TRBJ2-2; clone_size: many; v_call: TRBV5-1; d_call: NA; cdr3_nt: TGCGCCAGCACTCTTAGCGGACATCTAGTGGGGGAGCTGTTTTTT; cdr3_aa: CASTLSGHLVGELFF
j_call: TRBJ2-5; clone_size: NA; v_call: TRBV20-1; d_call: NA; cdr3_nt: TGCAGTGCTAGAAAGGGACTAGAGACCCAGTACTTC; cdr3_aa: CSARKGLETQYF
j_call: TRBJ2-2; clone_size: NA; v_call: TRBV10-1; d_call: TRBD1; cdr3_nt: TGTGCCAGCAGTGAAAAACCCTCCTGGGACAGCGCGAACACCGGGGAGCTGTTTTTT; cdr3_aa: CASSEKPSWDSANTGELFF
j_call: TRBJ2-7; clone_size: few; v_call: TRBV20-1; d_call: NA; cdr3_nt: TGCAGTGCTAGGATTGCGGACGAGCAGTACTTC; cdr3_aa: CSARIADEQYF
j_call: TRBJ1-2; clone_size: few; v_call: TRBV27; d_call: NA; cdr3_nt: TGTGCCAGCAGTTCCAGGGGTGCCCTCTATGGCTACACCTTC; cdr3_aa: CASSSRGALYGYTF
j_call: TRBJ1-1; clone_size: NA; v_call: TRBV10-3; d_call: TRBD1; cdr3_nt: TGTGCCATCAGTGAGAGGGACAGGGAGAACACTGAAGCTTTCTTT; cdr3_aa: CAISERDRENTEAFF
j_call: TRBJ1-5; clone_size: NA; v_call: TRBV10-1; d_call: TRBD1; cdr3_nt: TGCGCCAGCAGTGAGTCAGGGACAGGGCTGGAGCAGCCCCAGCATTTT; cdr3_aa: CASSESGTGLEQPQHF
j_call: TRBJ1-1; clone_size: NA; v_call: TRBV10-3; d_call: NA; cdr3_nt: TGTGCCATCAGTGACGGGACCTACACTGAAGCTTTCTTT; cdr3_aa: CAISDGTYTEAFF
j_call: TRBJ2-2; clone_size: medium-sized; v_call: TRBV24-1; d_call: TRBD2; cdr3_nt: TGTGCCACCAGTGATGGGAGGTTACAGGCGGGAGGTCTCACCGGGGAGCTGTTTTTT; cdr3_aa: CATSDGRLQAGGLTGELFF
j_call: TRBJ2-5; clone_size: few; v_call: TRBV4-1; d_call: TRBD1; cdr3_nt: TGCGCCAGCAGCCAAAGCGTACAGGGGTACCAAGAGACCCAGTACTTC; cdr3_aa: CASSQSVQGYQETQYF
j_call: TRBJ2-7; clone_size: once; v_call: TRBV7-9; d_call: NA; cdr3_nt: TGTGCCAGCAGCTATGGGGGAGGAGTGTACGAGCAGTACTTC; cdr3_aa: CASSYGGGVYEQYF
j_call: TRBJ1-5; clone_size: NA; v_call: TRBV25-1; d_call: TRBD1; cdr3_nt: TGTGCTACATCGGGACAGGGCGGACAGCCCCAGCATTTT; cdr3_aa: CATSGQGGQPQHF
j_call: TRBJ2-2; clone_size: few; v_call: TRBV13; d_call: NA; cdr3_nt: TGTGCCAGCACCCAATCGGGACTGGACGCCGGGGAGCTGTTTTTT; cdr3_aa: CASTQSGLDAGELFF
j_call: TRBJ2-7; clone_size: NA; v_call: TRBV4-2; d_call: TRBD1; cdr3_nt: TGTGCCAGCAGCCCATTGGTGGGACAGGGCTCCTACGAGCAGTACTTC; cdr3_aa: CASSPLVGQGSYEQYF
j_call: TRBJ2-6; clone_size: few; v_call: TRBV4-2; d_call: NA; cdr3_nt: TGTGCCAGCAGCGATGCAGGGTACGGGGCCAACGTCCTGACTTTC; cdr3_aa: CASSDAGYGANVLTF
j_call: TRBJ2-3; clone_size: NA; v_call: TRBV7-2; d_call: TRBD2; cdr3_nt: TGTGCCAGCAGCTTGAGTAGCGGGAGCCCAGATACGCAGTATTTT; cdr3_aa: CASSLSSGSPDTQYF
j_call: TRBJ2-3; clone_size: many; v_call: TRBV6-1; d_call: NA; cdr3_nt: TGTGCCAGCACTATATACAGGGCCAGCTCAGATACGCAGTATTTT; cdr3_aa: CASTIYRASSDTQYF
j_call: TRBJ1-5; clone_size: NA; v_call: TRBV2; d_call: NA; cdr3_nt: TGTGCCAGCTTCGGACGGAGCCTCGGGGGGCCCCAGCATTTT; cdr3_aa: CASFGRSLGGPQHF
j_call: TRBJ2-5; clone_size: NA; v_call: TRBV6-5; d_call: NA; cdr3_nt: TGTGCCACCCGCCCGTGTGAAGAGACCCAGTACTTC; cdr3_aa: CATRPCEETQYF
j_call: TRBJ2-7; clone_size: many; v_call: TRBV6-6; d_call: NA; cdr3_nt: TGTGCCAGCAGTCTACAGGTTTCCTACGAGCAGTACTTC; cdr3_aa: CASSLQVSYEQYF
j_call: TRBJ2-3; clone_size: NA; v_call: TRBV6-5; d_call: NA; cdr3_nt: TGTGCCAGCAGTTACGAGCAGGGAACAGATACGCAGTATTTT; cdr3_aa: CASSYEQGTDTQYF
j_call: TRBJ1-6; clone_size: few; v_call: TRBV7-9; d_call: NA; cdr3_nt: TGTGCCAGCAGCTTAGTGGATGGTTCACCCCTCCACTTT; cdr3_aa: CASSLVDGSPLHF
j_call: TRBJ2-3; clone_size: NA; v_call: TRBV5-1; d_call: TRBD2; cdr3_nt: TGCGCCAGCAGCCCCGGACTAGCGGGATACACAGATACGCAGTATTTT; cdr3_aa: CASSPGLAGYTDTQYF